This TCR beta chain derives from a study of shared clonotypes between healthy human individuals. Study-wide context: With ages of 18 to 49, the donors were two women and three men.

Findings and limits, study-wide: In contrast to clonotypes shared by all four donors, non-shared clonotypes had lower generation probabilities. With a handful of donors compared, around 5% of naive CD4 clonotypes were shared.

The V segment lost 7 bases and the J segment 5 bases; nucleotides outside the gene matches: 7. The CDR3 is 13 residues long. The germline gives CDR1 MNHEY, CDR2 SMNVEV (reference sequence). Each PCR replicate from the sorted subsets contained approximately 0.2 ug DNA, which is some 31,000 T cell genomes. The table came from immunoSEQ multiplex PCR; TCRdb's copy has only in-frame clones and leaves some out. The sample lists 1,400,000 or so clones, approximately 98.5% occurring once. As to this clone: The antigen is not known.

The specimen sequenced was naive CD4+ T cells sorted from blood. Subset defined: CD45RA+ positively selected. The V gene is TRBV27, the J gene TRBJ2-7, with TRBD1 identical over 8 bases. This receptor was obtained from a man aged 30-40 years in good health. The chain's CDR3 is CASTWQGAHEQYF. The CDR3 DNA sequence: TGTGCCAGCACCTGGCAGGGGGCCCACGAGCAGTACTTC.